This T cell receptor beta chain was profiled in a study of blood T cells in healthy people across ages. Overall study findings and caveats: Total diversity from one million sequenced T cells was likely underestimated. Unsorted PBMC material precluded a definitive naive versus antigen-experienced comparison.

A second about 7 to 12 cycle PCR used barcoded and J-beta primers. TCRdb analysed the 5' RACE reads with MiXCR anew, one entry per CDR3 protein. The table includes roughly 1,300,000 distinct CDR3 sequences, 45% to 70% detected once. This clonotype was seen a single time. Its cognate antigen is unknown. Germline lookup yields CDR1 MNHNS and CDR2 SASEGT. This CDR3 has 16 residues. Between the trimmed V and J ends, which lost 6 bases and 1 base, there was a span of 16 bases. The material sequenced was blood. This chain uses TRBV6-1 with TRBJ2-1, with D possibly matching TRBD2 (5 bases). This TCR was sampled from a man aged 18 to 30 in good health. The CDR3 is CASRSPGTYSYNEQFF. The DNA for the CDR3 is TGTGCCAGCAGGAGCCCGGGAACCTATTCCTACAATGAGCAGTTCTTC.